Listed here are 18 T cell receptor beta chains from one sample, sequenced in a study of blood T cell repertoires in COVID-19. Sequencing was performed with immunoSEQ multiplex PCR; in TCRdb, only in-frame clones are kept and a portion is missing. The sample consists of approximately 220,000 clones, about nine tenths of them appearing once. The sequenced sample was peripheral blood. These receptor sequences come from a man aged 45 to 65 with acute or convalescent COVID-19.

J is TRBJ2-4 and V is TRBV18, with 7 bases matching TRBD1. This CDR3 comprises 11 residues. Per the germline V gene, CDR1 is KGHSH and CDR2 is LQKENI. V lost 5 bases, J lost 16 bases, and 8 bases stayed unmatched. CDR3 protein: CASSSGTAYYF. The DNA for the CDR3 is TGTGCCAGCTCATCCGGGACAGCTTACTACTTC.

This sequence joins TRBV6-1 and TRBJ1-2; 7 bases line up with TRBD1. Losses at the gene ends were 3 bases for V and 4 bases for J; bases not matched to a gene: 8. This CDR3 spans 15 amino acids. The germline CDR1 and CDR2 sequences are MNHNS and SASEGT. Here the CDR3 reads CASSDPAGGIYGYTF. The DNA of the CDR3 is TGTGCCAGCAGTGATCCCGCAGGGGGGATCTATGGCTACACCTTC.

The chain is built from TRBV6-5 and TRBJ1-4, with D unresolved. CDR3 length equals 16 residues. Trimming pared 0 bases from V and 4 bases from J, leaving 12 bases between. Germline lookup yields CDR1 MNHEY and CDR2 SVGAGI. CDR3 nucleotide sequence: TGTGCCAGCAGTTACTCGATCGCAGGTTATAATGAAAAACTGTTTTTT. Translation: CASSYSIAGYNEKLFF.

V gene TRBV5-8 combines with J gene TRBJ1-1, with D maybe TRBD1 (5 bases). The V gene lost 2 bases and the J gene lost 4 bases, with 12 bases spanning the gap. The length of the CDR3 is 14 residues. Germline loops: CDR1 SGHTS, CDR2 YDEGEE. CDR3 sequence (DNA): TGTGCCAGCAGCTTCAGGGTGTCGAGCACTGAAGCTTTCTTT. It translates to CASSFRVSSTEAFF.

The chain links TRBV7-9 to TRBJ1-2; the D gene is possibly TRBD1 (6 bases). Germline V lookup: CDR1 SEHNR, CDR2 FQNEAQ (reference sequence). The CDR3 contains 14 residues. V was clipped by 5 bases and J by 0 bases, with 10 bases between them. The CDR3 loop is CASSQTGSNYGYTF. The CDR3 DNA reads TGTGCCAGCAGCCAGACAGGTTCTAACTATGGCTACACCTTC. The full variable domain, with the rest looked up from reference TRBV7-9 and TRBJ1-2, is DTGVSQNPRHKITKRGQNVTFRCDPISEHNRLYWYRQTLGQGPEFLTYFQNEAQLEKSRLLSDRFSAERPKGSFSTLEIQRTEQGDSAMYLCASSQTGSNYGYTFGSGTRLTVV.

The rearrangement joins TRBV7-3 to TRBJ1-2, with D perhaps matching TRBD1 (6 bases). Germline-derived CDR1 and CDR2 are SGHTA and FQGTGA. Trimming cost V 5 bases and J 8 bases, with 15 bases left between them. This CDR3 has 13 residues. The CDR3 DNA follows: TGTGCCAGCAGCGCTTCGACAGGCAGCGGCTACACCTTC. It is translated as CASSASTGSGYTF.

The CDR3 sequence: CASSYSWLAGGRNTGELFF. The CDR3 bases are TGTGCCAGCAGTTACTCTTGGCTAGCGGGGGGGCGAAACACCGGGGAGCTGTTTTTT. The chain has TRBV6-2 or TRBV6-3 and TRBJ2-2; 12 bases fit TRBD2. J lost 2 bases, V lost 0 bases, and 7 bases had no gene match. From germline, CDR1 is MNHEY and CDR2 SVGEGT. The CDR3 runs 19 residues.

CDR3 bases: TGCGCCAGCAGCCAGTGGGGGACAGGGAGCTCCTACGAGCAGTACTTC. As protein: CASSQWGTGSSYEQYF. V and J are TRBV5-1 and TRBJ2-7, with 9 bases that match TRBD1. The germline CDR1 and CDR2 sequences are SGHRS and YFSETQ. V lost 4 bases and J lost 0; bases outside the gene matches: 8. This CDR3 is 16 amino acids long.

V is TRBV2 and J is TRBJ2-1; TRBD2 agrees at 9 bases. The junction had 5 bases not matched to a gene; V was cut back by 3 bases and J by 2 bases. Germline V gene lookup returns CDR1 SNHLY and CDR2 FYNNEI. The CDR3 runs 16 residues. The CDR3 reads CASSEVQRGAYNEQFF. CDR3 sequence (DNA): TGTGCCAGCAGTGAGGTTCAGCGGGGGGCCTACAATGAGCAGTTCTTC.

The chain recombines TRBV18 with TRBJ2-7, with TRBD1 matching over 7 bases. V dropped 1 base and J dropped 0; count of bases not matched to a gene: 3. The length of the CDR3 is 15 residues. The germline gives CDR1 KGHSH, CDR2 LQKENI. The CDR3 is CASSPRGTVSYEQYF. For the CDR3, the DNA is TGTGCCAGCTCACCACGGGGGACAGTCTCCTACGAGCAGTACTTC.

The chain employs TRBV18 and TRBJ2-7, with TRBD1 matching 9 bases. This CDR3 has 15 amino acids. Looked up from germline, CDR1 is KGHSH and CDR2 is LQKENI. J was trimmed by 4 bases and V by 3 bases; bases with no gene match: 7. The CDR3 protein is CASSPGNRGLYEQYF. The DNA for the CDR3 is TGTGCCAGCTCACCTGGGAACAGGGGGCTGTACGAGCAGTACTTC.

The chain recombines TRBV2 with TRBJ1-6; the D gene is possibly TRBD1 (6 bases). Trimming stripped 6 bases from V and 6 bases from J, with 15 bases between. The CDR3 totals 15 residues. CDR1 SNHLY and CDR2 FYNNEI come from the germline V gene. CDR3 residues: CASRVSTGSNSPLHF. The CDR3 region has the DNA TGTGCCAGCAGGGTGTCTACAGGGTCTAATTCACCCCTCCACTTT.

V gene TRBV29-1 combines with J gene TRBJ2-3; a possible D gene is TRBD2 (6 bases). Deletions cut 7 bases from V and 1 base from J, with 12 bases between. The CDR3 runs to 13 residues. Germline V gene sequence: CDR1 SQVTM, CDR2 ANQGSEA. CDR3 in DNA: TGCAGCGGTGTGGGGGGTGGCACAGATACGCAGTATTTT. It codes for CSGVGGGTDTQYF.

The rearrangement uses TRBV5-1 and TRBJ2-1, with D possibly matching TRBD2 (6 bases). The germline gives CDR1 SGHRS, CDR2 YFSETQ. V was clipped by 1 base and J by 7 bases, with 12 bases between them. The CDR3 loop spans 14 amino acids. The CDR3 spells CASSLLGGVNEQFF. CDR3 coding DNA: TGCGCCAGCAGCTTGCTGGGGGGAGTTAATGAGCAGTTCTTC. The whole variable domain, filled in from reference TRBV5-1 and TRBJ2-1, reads KAGVTQTPRYLIKTRGQQVTLSCSPISGHRSVSWYQQTPGQGLQFLFEYFSETQRNKGNFPGRFSGRQFSNSRSEMNVSTLELGDSALYLCASSLLGGVNEQFFGPGTRLTVL.

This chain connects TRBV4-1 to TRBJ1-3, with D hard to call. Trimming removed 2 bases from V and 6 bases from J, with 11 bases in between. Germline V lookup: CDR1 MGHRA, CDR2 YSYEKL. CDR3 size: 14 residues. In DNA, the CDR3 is TGCGCCAGCAGCCAACTAGGTGAGGAAAACACCATATATTTT. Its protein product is CASSQLGEENTIYF.

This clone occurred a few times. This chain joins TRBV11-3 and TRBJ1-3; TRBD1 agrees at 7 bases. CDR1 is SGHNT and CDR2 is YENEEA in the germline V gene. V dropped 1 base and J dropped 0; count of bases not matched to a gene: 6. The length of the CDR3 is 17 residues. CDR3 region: CASSLVPGGYSGNTIYF. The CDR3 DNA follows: TGTGCCAGCAGCTTAGTGCCAGGGGGGTACTCTGGAAACACCATATATTTT.

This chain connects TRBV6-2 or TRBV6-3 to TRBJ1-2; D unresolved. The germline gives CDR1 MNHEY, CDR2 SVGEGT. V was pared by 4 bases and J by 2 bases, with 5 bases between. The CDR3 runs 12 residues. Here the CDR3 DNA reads TGTGCCAGCAGTTCCGAGAACTATGGCTACACCTTC. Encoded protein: CASSSENYGYTF.

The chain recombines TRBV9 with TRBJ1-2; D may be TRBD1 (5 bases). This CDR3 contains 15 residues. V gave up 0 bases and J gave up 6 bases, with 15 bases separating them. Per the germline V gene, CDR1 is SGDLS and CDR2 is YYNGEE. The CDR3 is CASSVGGGGEDGYTF. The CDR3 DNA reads TGTGCCAGCAGCGTAGGTGGTGGGGGGGAGGATGGCTACACCTTC.